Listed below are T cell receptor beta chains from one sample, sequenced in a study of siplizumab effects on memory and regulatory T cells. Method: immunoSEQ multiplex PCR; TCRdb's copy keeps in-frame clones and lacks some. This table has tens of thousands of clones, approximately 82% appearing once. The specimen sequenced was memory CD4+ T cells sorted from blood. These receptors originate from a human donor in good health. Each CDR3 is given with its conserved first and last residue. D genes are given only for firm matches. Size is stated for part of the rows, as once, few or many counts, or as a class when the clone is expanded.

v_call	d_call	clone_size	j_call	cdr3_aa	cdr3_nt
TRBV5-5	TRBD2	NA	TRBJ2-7	CASSLGFASGGYEQYF	TGTGCCAGCAGCTTGGGTTTCGCTAGCGGGGGTTACGAGCAGTACTTC
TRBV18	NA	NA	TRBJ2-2	CASSIGTKTTGELFF	TGTGCCAGCTCAATCGGGACCAAGACGACCGGGGAGCTGTTTTTT
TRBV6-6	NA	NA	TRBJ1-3	CASRESSGNTIYF	TGTGCCAGCAGAGAAAGCTCTGGAAACACCATATATTTT
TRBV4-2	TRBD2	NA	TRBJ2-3	CASSPSTSGGGDTQYF	TGTGCCAGCAGCCCATCGACTAGCGGAGGAGGGGATACGCAGTATTTT
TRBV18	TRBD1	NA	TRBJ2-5	CASGRTGVQETQYF	TGTGCCAGCGGGCGGACAGGGGTCCAAGAGACCCAGTACTTC
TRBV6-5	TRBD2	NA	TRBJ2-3	CATQAGGSTDTQYF	TGTGCCACCCAAGCGGGAGGAAGCACAGATACGCAGTATTTT
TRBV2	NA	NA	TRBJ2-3	CASARQANTDTQYF	TGTGCCAGCGCACGACAGGCTAACACAGATACGCAGTATTTT
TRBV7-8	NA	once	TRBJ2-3	CASSSKKGGAQYF	TGTGCCAGCAGCTCTAAAAAGGGGGGTGCGCAGTATTTT
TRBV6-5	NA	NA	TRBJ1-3	CASSVQMRSGNTIYF	TGTGCCAGCAGTGTACAGATGCGCTCTGGAAACACCATATATTTT
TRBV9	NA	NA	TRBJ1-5	CASSVGGGNQPQHF	TGTGCCAGCAGCGTAGGTGGGGGCAATCAGCCCCAGCATTTT
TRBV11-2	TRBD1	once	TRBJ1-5	CASSFTGDGNQPQHF	TGTGCCAGCAGCTTTACAGGGGACGGCAATCAGCCCCAGCATTTT
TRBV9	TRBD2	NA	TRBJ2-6	CASSEPGGLAGHSGANVLTF	TGTGCCAGCAGCGAGCCGGGGGGGCTAGCGGGCCACTCTGGGGCCAACGTCCTGACTTTC
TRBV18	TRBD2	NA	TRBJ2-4	CASSPTSGRENIQYF	TGTGCCAGCTCACCAACTAGCGGGAGGGAAAACATTCAGTACTTC
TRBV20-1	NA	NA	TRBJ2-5	CSARPEGTQYF	TGCAGTGCTAGGCCAGAGGGGACCCAGTACTTC
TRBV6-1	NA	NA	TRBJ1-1	CASSEVGRGHPEAFF	TGTGCCAGCAGTGAAGTGGGCAGGGGCCACCCTGAAGCTTTCTTT
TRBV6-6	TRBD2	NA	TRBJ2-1	CASSYPAGGYNEQFF	TGTGCCAGCAGTTACCCAGCGGGGGGCTACAATGAGCAGTTCTTC
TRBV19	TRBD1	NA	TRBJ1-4	CASSIGLGTVATNEKLFF	TGTGCCAGTAGTATTGGACTCGGGACAGTCGCAACTAATGAAAAACTGTTTTTT
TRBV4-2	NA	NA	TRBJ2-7	CASSQADGRGGPYEQYF	TGTGCCAGCAGCCAAGCCGATGGTAGGGGGGGCCCCTACGAGCAGTACTTC
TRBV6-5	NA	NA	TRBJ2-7	CASSGNIGSYEQYF	TGTGCCAGCAGCGGAAATATTGGATCCTACGAGCAGTACTTC
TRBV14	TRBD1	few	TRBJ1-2	CASSQKGPGGQGDGYTF	TGTGCCAGCAGCCAAAAGGGCCCGGGTGGACAGGGAGACGGCTACACCTTC
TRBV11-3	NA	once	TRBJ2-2	CASSTHMGGNTGELFF	TGTGCCAGCAGCACGCACATGGGGGGAAACACCGGGGAGCTGTTTTTT
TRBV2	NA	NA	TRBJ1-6	CASSESGHNSPLHF	TGTGCCAGCAGTGAATCGGGACATAATTCACCCCTCCACTTT
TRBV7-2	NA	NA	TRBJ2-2	CASRVSTGELFF	TGTGCCAGCAGGGTGAGCACCGGGGAGCTGTTTTTT
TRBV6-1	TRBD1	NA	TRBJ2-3	CASSDPGTVTDTQYF	TGTGCCAGCAGTGATCCCGGGACAGTCACAGATACGCAGTATTTT
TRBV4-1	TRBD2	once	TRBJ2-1	CASSQNPSGGALNEQFF	TGCGCCAGCAGCCAAAATCCTAGCGGGGGCGCTTTGAATGAGCAGTTCTTC
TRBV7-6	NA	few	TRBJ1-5	CASSIQSGFNQPQHF	TGTGCCAGCAGCATCCAGTCCGGGTTCAATCAGCCCCAGCATTTT
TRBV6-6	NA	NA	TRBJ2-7	CASLPAAGSSYEQYF	TGTGCCAGCCTCCCAGCGGCAGGGTCATCCTACGAGCAGTACTTC
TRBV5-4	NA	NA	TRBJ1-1	CASSSGPMNTEAFF	TGTGCCAGCAGCAGCGGTCCTATGAACACTGAAGCTTTCTTT
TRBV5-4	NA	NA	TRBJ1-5	CASSLGGGFQPQHF	TGTGCCAGCAGCTTGGGCGGAGGGTTTCAGCCCCAGCATTTT
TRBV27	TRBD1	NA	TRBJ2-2	CATSATGLVRGELFF	TGTGCCACCTCGGCGACAGGGTTGGTTCGCGGGGAGCTGTTTTTT
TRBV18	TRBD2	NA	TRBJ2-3	CASSLAGARTDTQYF	TGTGCCAGCTCCCTAGCGGGAGCGAGGACAGATACGCAGTATTTT
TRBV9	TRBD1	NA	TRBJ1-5	CASSYTGDGNQPQHF	TGTGCCAGCAGCTACACAGGGGACGGAAATCAGCCCCAGCATTTT
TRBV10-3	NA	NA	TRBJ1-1	CAISPKQQGLDTEAFF	TGTGCCATCAGTCCGAAACAACAGGGTTTGGACACTGAAGCTTTCTTT
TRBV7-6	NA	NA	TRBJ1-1	CASSDRGSVNTEAFF	TGTGCCAGCAGCGATAGGGGTTCAGTGAACACTGAAGCTTTCTTT
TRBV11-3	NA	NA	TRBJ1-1	CASSPSIDTEAFF	TGTGCCAGCAGCCCGTCGATCGACACTGAAGCTTTCTTT
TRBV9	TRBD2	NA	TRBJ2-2	CASRPQVAGRTGELFF	TGTGCCAGCAGGCCCCAGGTAGCGGGACGCACCGGGGAGCTGTTTTTT
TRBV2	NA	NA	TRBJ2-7	CASSEGTTYEQYF	TGTGCCAGCAGTGAAGGGACCACCTACGAGCAGTACTTC
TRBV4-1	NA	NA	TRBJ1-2	CASSQREGNYGYTF	TGCGCCAGCAGCCAAAGAGAAGGGAACTATGGCTACACCTTC
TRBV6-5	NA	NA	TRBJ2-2	CASNQLSNTGELFF	TGTGCCAGCAACCAACTTTCGAACACCGGGGAGCTGTTTTTT
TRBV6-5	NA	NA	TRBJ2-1	CASSSPPYRTEAKQFF	TGTGCCAGCAGTTCTCCCCCCTATCGGACGGAGGCGAAGCAGTTCTTC
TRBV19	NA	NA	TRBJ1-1	CASSIDRGQAAEAFF	TGTGCCAGTAGTATAGACAGGGGCCAGGCGGCTGAAGCTTTCTTT
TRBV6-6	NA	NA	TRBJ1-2	CASRKLGGEWGGYTF	TGTGCCAGCCGTAAACTCGGGGGCGAATGGGGAGGCTACACCTTC
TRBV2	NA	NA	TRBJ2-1	CASRPLRNEQFF	TGTGCCAGCAGGCCACTCCGCAATGAGCAGTTCTTC
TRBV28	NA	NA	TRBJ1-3	CAGLGVDTIYF	TGTGCCGGGTTAGGGGTCGACACCATATATTTT
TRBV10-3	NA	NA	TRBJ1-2	CAINEDSRYGYTF	TGTGCCATCAATGAGGACAGCCGATATGGCTACACCTTC
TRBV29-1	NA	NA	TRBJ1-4	CSVASNEKLFF	TGCAGCGTTGCCAGTAATGAAAAACTGTTTTTT
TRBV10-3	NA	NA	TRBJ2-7	CAISEMSYEQYF	TGTGCCATCAGTGAAATGAGCTACGAGCAGTACTTC
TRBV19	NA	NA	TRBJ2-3	CATMEGLLTDTQYF	TGTGCCACCATGGAGGGACTTCTCACAGATACGCAGTATTTT
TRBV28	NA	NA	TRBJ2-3	CASSTSTDTQYF	TGTGCCAGCAGTACTAGCACAGATACGCAGTATTTT
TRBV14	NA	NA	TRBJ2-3	CASSRRRPREKDTQYF	TGTGCCAGCAGCCGCCGAAGACCCAGAGAGAAAGATACGCAGTATTTT
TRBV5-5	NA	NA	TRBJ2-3	CASSLEGFITDTQYF	TGTGCCAGCAGCTTGGAAGGGTTCATCACAGATACGCAGTATTTT
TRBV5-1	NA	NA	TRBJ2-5	CASSFAVQETQYF	TGCGCCAGCAGCTTCGCGGTGCAAGAGACCCAGTACTTC
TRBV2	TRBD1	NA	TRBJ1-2	CASRWTGAGDGYTF	TGTGCCAGCAGGTGGACAGGGGCGGGAGATGGCTACACCTTC
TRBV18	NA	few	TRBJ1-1	CASSPKGVTGDTEAFF	TGTGCCAGCTCACCAAAGGGAGTAACAGGCGACACTGAAGCTTTCTTT